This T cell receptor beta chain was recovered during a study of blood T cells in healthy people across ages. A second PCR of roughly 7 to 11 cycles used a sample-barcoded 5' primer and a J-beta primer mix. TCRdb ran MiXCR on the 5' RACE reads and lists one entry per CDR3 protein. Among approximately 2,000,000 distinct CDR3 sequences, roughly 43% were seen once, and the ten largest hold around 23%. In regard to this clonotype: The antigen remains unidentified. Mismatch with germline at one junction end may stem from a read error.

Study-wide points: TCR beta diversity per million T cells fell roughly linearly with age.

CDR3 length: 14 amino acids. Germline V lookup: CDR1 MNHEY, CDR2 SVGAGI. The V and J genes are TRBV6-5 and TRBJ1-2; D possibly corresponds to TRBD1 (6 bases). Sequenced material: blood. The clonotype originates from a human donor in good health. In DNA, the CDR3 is TGCGCCAGCAGTGCGGGACACCCTCCTGATGGCTACACCTTC. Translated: CASSAGHPPDGYTF.